This T cell receptor beta chain came from a study of control samples from healthy donors and cancer patients. The method was immunoSEQ multiplex PCR; TCRdb's version includes in-frame clones alone and lacks a portion of them. This table holds 85,000 to 95,000 clones, 88% found once. The V and J ends lost 1 base and 7 bases respectively, with 10 bases between them. Germline values: CDR1 SGHVS, CDR2 FQNEAQ. The length of the CDR3 is 14 residues. The source is a woman between 65 and 79 years old in good health. This rearrangement joins TRBV7-8 to TRBJ2-2; tentative D call: TRBD1 (6 bases). The specimen sequenced was blood. The CDR3 is CASSLVGARGELFF. Here the CDR3 DNA reads TGTGCCAGCAGCTTAGTGGGGGCGCGCGGGGAGCTGTTTTTT.